These 14 T cell receptor beta chains share one sample of origin, sequenced in a study of CXCR3-negative and CXCR3-positive naive CD8 T cells. The libraries of TRB cDNA were constructed through 5' RACE using UMI labels. TCRdb reprocessed the 5' RACE reads, keeping one entry per CDR3 protein, no DNA. The sample table includes some 130,000 distinct CDR3 sequences. The sequenced sample consisted of naive CXCR3- CD8+ T cells from blood. Indicated subset: CD45RO-CCR7+CD27+CD95- naive CD8+ T cells lacking CXCR3 (TNR3-). The receptors were sampled from a human donor in good health. Some clones in this sample may be carry-over from other donors' samples.

V is TRBV28 and J is TRBJ2-3; the TCRdb call, TRBD1, lacks DNA for checking. Germline assignment: CDR1 MDHEN and CDR2 SYDVKM. The CDR3 consists of 14 residues. Here the CDR3 reads CASRFTSGPDTQYF.

The chain combines TRBV27 with TRBJ2-2; TCRdb picks TRBD1, but there is no DNA to check that call. Germline CDR1 is MNHEY and CDR2 is SMNVEV (reference sequence). This CDR3 is 15 amino acids long. CDR3 protein: CASMSRVRSAGELFF.

The chain couples TRBV27 to TRBJ2-7; the TCRdb call, TRBD1, lacks DNA for checking. This CDR3 is built from 17 residues. Germline CDR1 and CDR2: MNHEY and SMNVEV (reference sequence). CDR3 region: CASSLWSSGDRPYEQYF.

The CDR3 sequence is CASSLASQGSSNYGYTF. V usage is TRBV7-2 and J usage is TRBJ1-2; the TCRdb D gene call, TRBD1, has no DNA to confirm it. CDR3 size: 17 residues. CDR1 is SGHTA and CDR2 is FQGNSA in the germline V gene.

V and J are TRBV6-2 or TRBV6-3 and TRBJ2-2; TCRdb's assignment of TRBD1 cannot be checked, as there is no DNA. This CDR3 has 16 amino acids. Germline CDR1 and CDR2: MNHEY and SVGEGT. CDR3: CASTQSDSSKFGELFF.

V is TRBV29-1 and J is TRBJ2-7; the TCRdb call, TRBD1, lacks DNA for checking. This CDR3 comprises 15 residues. Germline assignment: CDR1 SQVTM and CDR2 ANQGSEA. CDR3 in amino acids: CSVGYRGLNPYEQYF.

V gene TRBV5-5 combines with J gene TRBJ1-2; TCRdb reports TRBD1, a call that lacks DNA to check it against. The CDR3 is 12 residues long. Germline CDR1 and CDR2: SGHKS and YYEKEE (reference sequence). The CDR3 loop reads CASQGANYGYTF.

This sequence joins TRBV6-6 and TRBJ2-3; TCRdb picks TRBD2, but there is no DNA to check that call. Looked up from germline, CDR1 is MNHNY and CDR2 is SVGAGI (reference sequence). The CDR3 is 16 residues long. The CDR3 reads CASSRALAGVTDTQYF.

The chain uses TRBV20-1 and TRBJ2-1; absent DNA, TCRdb's TRBD2 call cannot be checked. The CDR3 sequence is 18 residues long. CDR1 DFQATT and CDR2 SNEGSKA come from the germline V gene (reference sequence). The CDR3 spells CSADTGTSGSFPYNEQFF.

The CDR3 loop is CASSFGDLRTEAFF. The V gene is TRBV7-9, the J gene TRBJ1-1; TCRdb's D gene call, TRBD1, goes unchecked for lack of DNA. The CDR3 length is 14 residues. CDR1 and CDR2 (germline): SEHNR, FQNEAQ (reference sequence).

J is TRBJ2-1 and V is TRBV4-1; without DNA, the TCRdb call of TRBD1 cannot be checked. This CDR3 has 16 residues. Germline values: CDR1 MGHRA, CDR2 YSYEKL. CDR3 protein: CASSPRDDAHQTFQFF.

The chain has TRBV25-1 and TRBJ2-7; no DNA is available, so the TRBD1 call from TCRdb remains unchecked. Germline V CDR1 and CDR2: MGHDK, SYGVNS. CDR3 length: 15 residues. CDR3 residues: CASSETGTSGLEQYF.

The chain combines TRBV6-6 with TRBJ2-7. CDR1 and CDR2 (germline): MNHNY, SVGAGI (reference sequence). The CDR3 spans 12 residues. The CDR3 here is CASSYSDVGQYF.

This rearrangement joins TRBV2 to TRBJ2-6; TCRdb's D call of TRBD1 is untestable without DNA. The CDR3 runs 19 residues. Germline CDR1 SNHLY, CDR2 FYNNEI. This CDR3 reads CASSEARGQGVAGANVLTF.